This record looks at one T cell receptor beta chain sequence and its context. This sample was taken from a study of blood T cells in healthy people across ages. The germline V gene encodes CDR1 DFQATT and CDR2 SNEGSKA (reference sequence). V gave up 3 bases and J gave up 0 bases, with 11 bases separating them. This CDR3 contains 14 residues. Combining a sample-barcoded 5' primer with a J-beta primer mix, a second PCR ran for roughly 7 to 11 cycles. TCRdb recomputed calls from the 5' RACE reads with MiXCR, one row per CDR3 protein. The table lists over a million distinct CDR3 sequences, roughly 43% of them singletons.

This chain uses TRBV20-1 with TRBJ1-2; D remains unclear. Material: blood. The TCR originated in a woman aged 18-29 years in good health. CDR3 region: CSARDTSANYGYTF. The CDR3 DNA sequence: TGCAGTGCTAGGGATACTTCGGCTAACTATGGCTACACCTTC.